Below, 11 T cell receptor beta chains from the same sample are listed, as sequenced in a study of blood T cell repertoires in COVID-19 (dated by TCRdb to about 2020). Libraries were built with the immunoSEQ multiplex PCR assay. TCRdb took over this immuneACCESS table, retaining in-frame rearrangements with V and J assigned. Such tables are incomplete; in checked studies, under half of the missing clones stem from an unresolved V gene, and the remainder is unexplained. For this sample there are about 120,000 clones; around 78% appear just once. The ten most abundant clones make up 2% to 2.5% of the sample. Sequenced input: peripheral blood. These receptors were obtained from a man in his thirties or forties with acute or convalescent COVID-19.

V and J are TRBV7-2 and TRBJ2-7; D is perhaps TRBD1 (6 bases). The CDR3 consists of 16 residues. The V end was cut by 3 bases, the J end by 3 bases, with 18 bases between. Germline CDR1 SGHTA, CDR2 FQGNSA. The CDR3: CASSLGDVGADYEQYV. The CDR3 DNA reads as TGTGCCAGCAGCTTGGGGGATGTGGGGGCGGACTACGAGCAGTACGTC.

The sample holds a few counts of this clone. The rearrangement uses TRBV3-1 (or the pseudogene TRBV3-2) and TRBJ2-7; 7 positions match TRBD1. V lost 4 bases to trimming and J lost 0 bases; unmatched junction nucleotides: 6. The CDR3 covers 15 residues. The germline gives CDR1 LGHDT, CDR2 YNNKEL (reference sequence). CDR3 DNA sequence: TGTGCCAGCAGCCCACGAAACAGGGGCTCCTACGAGCAGTACTTC. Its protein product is CASSPRNRGSYEQYF.

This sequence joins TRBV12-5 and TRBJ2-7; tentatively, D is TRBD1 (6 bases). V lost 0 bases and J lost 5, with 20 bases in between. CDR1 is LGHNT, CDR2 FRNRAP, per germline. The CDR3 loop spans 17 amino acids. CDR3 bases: TGTGCTAGTGGTTTGGTACCCGGGGCCAGGGGCGGCAACGAGCAGTACTTC. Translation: CASGLVPGARGGNEQYF.

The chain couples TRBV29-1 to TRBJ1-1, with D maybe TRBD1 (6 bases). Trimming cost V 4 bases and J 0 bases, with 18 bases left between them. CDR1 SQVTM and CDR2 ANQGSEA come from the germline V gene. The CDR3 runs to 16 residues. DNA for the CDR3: TGCAGCGTTGGGGGGGGCGCCGTCCGGATGAACACTGAAGCTTTCTTT. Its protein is CSVGGGAVRMNTEAFF.

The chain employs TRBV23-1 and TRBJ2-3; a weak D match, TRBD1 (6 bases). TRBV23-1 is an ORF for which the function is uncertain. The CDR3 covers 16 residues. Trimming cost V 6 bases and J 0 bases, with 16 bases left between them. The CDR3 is CASSKRGQTSTDTQYF. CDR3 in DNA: TGCGCCAGCAGCAAACGGGGACAAACTAGCACAGATACGCAGTATTTT.

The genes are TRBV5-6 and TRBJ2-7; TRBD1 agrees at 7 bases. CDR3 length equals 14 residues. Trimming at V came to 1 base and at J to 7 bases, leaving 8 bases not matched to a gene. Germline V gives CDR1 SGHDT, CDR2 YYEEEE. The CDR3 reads CASSLYTGAREQYV. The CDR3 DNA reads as TGTGCCAGCAGCTTGTATACAGGGGCGAGGGAGCAGTACGTC.

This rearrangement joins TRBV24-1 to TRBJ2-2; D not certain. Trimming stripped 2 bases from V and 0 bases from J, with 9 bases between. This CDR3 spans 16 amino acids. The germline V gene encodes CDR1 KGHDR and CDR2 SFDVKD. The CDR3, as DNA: TGTGCCACCAGTGATTCTTCACATGCGAACACCGGGGAGCTGTTTTTT. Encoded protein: CATSDSSHANTGELFF.

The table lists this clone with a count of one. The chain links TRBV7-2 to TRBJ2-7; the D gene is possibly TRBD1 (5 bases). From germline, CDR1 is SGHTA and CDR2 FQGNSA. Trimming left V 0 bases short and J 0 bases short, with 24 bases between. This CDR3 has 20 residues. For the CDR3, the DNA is TGTGCCAGCAGCTTAGCCTTGTCTGTGACAGTTCTTGGTAGCTCCTACGAGCAGTACGTC. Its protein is CASSLALSVTVLGSSYEQYV.

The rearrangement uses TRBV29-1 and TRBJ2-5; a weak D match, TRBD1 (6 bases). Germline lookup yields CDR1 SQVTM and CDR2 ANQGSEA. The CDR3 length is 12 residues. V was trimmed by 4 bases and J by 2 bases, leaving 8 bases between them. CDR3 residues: CSVVGTQETQYF. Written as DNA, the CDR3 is TGCAGCGTTGTAGGGACACAAGAGACCCAGTACTTC. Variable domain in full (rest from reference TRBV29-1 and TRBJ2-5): SAVISQKPSRDICQRGTSLTIQCQVDSQVTMMFWYRQQPGQSLTLIATANQGSEATYESGFVIDKFPISRPNLTFSTLTVSNMSPEDSSIYLCSVVGTQETQYFGPGTRLLVL.

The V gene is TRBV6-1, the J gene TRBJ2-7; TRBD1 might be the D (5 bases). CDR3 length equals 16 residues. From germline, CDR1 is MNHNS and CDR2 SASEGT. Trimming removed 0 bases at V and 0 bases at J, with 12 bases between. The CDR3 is CASSEAGQQGSYEQYF. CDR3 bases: TGTGCCAGCAGTGAAGCGGGCCAGCAGGGCTCCTACGAGCAGTACTTC.

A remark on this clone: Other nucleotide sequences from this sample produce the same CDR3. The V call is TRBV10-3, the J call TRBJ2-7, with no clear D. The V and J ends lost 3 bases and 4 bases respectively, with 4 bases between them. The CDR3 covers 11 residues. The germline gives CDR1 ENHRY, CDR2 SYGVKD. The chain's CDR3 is CAISDSYEQYF. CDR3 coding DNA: TGTGCCATCAGTGACTCGTACGAGCAGTACTTC.